In this sample, the clone carrying this T cell receptor beta chain turned up many times. Its matching antigen is unknown. The sample originates from a study of CD8 T cells in ankylosing spondylitis. Study-wide results and caveats: Blood from ankylosing spondylitis patients appeared to carry a characteristic roughly 8-variant TCR beta motif. From matched ankylosing spondylitis synovial fluid, disease-linked clones were reportedly recovered at significantly enriched levels.

The V end lost 0 bases, the J end lost 6 bases, and 9 bases lay between the germline ends. CDR3 length: 13 residues. CDR1 and CDR2 from the germline V gene are SGDLS and YYNGEE. TCRdb re-called the 5' RACE reads through MiXCR, storing one row per CDR3 protein. The sample consists of about 42,000 distinct CDR3 sequences, about 4.2% of them appearing once. The sequenced sample was blood, either unsorted or a sorted T cell fraction (not recorded which). The TCR comes from a female donor with ankylosing spondylitis or in good health (not recorded which). The chain couples TRBV9 to TRBJ1-1; no firm D call. CDR3 DNA sequence: TGTGCCAGCAGCGTAGTGGGTACCCCTGAAGCTTTCTTT. Translated: CASSVVGTPEAFF.